This T cell receptor beta chain was captured in a study of post-analysis software for immune sequencing data. TCR beta cDNA libraries included unique molecular identifiers. TCRdb redid the calling of the PCR reads with MiXCR, one entry per CDR3 protein. The table lists 450,000 or so distinct CDR3 sequences, nearly 45% of them singletons, with over 10% in the top ten. This CDR3 spans 17 amino acids. J was trimmed by 9 bases and V by 6 bases; bases with no gene match: 19. The germline gives CDR1 SQVTM, CDR2 ANQGSEA. Regarding the study as a whole: About 5 TRBV segments were more frequent in patients than controls; TRBV5-6, TRBV5-1 and TRBV20-1 belonged to this group.

This clonotype was detected a few times. As yet, its antigen is unknown. The chain uses TRBV29-1 and TRBJ1-5; 11 nucleotides match TRBD1. The specimen sequenced was blood. The receptor was isolated from a girl aged 5 to 17 with multiple sclerosis. The CDR3 nucleotides read TGCAGCGTCGCTGGGACAGGGGGTGTCGAATCAGATTTGCCCCAGCATTTT. Translating it yields CSVAGTGGVESDLPQHF.